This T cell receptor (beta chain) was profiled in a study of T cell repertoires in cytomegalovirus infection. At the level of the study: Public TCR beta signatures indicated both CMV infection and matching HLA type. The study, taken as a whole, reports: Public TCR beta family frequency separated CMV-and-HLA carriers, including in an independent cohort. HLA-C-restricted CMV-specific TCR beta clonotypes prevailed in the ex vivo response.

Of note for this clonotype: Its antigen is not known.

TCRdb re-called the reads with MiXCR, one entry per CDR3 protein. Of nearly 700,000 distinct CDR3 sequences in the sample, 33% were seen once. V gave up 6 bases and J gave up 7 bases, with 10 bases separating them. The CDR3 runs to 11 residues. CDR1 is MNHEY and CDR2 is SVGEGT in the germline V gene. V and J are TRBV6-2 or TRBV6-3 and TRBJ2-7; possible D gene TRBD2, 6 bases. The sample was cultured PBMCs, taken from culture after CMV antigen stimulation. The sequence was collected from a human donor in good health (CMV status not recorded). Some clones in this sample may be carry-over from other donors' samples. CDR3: CASSAGPEQYF. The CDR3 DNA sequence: TGTGCCAGCAGCGCGGGACCGGAGCAGTACTTC.